This T cell receptor (beta chain) was recorded in a study of shared clonotypes between healthy human individuals. In the original analysis: Filtering differed for immunoSEQ, which gave only junction sequences without quality scores. Data came from immunoSEQ multiplex PCR; TCRdb stores just in-frame clones and leaves some out. The DNA was the basis for D and trimming; V, J and clone size are from that table. This table holds 1,400,000 or so clones, 97% to 99% found once. V was cut by 3 bases and J by 4 bases, with 23 bases left in between. Germline V gene sequence: CDR1 SGHNT, CDR2 YYREEE (reference sequence). The CDR3 is 17 amino acids.

The sequence came from a young man in good health. The V call is TRBV5-4, the J call TRBJ2-7; D uncertain. What was sequenced was naive CD4+ T cells sorted from blood. Subset specified: CD45RA+ positively selected. CDR3 nucleotide sequence: TGTGCCAGCAGCTCACCAAGCCCTCTACCGGCTCAGTACGAGCAGTACTTC. It is translated as CASSSPSPLPAQYEQYF. The full variable domain, in which reference TRBV5-4 and TRBJ2-7 provide the parts outside the CDR3, is ETGVTQSPTHLIKTRGQQVTLRCSSQSGHNTVSWYQQALGQGPQFIFQYYREEENGRGNFPPRFSGLQFPNYSSELNVNALELDDSALYLCASSSPSPLPAQYEQYFGPGTRLTVT.